Shown below are 6 T cell receptor beta chains from a single sample sequenced in a study of early T cells in non-severe SARS-CoV-2 infection. MiXCR, applied by TCRdb to the 5' RACE reads, yields one record per CDR3 protein. The sample has almost 65,000 distinct CDR3 sequences, 4.9% seen once; the top ten hold 4.9%. The sample comprised whole blood. These TCRs come from an adult who was a healthcare worker with PCR-confirmed SARS-CoV-2 infection or an uninfected control (not recorded which).

This clonotype was detected ten times or more. The rearrangement joins TRBV29-1 to TRBJ1-1; D might be TRBD1 (5 bases). V lost 3 bases, J lost 5 bases, and 13 bases lay in between. The V gene's germline CDR1 is SQVTM and CDR2 ANQGSEA. The CDR3 is 13 residues long. Here the CDR3 reads CSVDQGSGTEAFF. The CDR3 DNA follows: TGCAGCGTTGACCAGGGTTCCGGGACTGAAGCTTTCTTT.

In this sample, this clonotype turned up a few times. This chain links TRBV10-3 with TRBJ2-1; TRBD2 is a possible D gene (6 bases). Trimming stripped 2 bases from V and 8 bases from J, with 16 bases between. The CDR3 has 15 residues. CDR1 is ENHRY and CDR2 is SYGVKD in the germline V gene. CDR3: CAISEPTGVLHEQFF. The CDR3 region has the DNA TGTGCCATCAGTGAGCCAACGGGAGTTCTCCATGAGCAGTTCTTC.

This clonotype was recorded at least ten times. This chain uses TRBV6-5 with TRBJ2-7; D might be TRBD2 (5 bases). Trimming cost V 3 bases and J 6 bases, with 12 bases left between them. Looked up from germline, CDR1 is MNHEY and CDR2 is SVGAGI. The CDR3 contains 13 residues. The DNA of the CDR3 is TGTGCCAGCAGTTATAGGAGGTTTGGCGAGCAGTACTTC. It yields the protein CASSYRRFGEQYF.

A few counts support this clonotype. The chain uses TRBV20-1 and TRBJ2-3, with TRBD2 matching over 9 bases. V trimming: 6 bases; J trimming: 1 base; junction bases outside the gene matches: 5. CDR1 is DFQATT and CDR2 is SNEGSKA in the germline V gene (reference sequence). This CDR3 spans 14 amino acids. This CDR3 reads CSAPTSGRTDTQYF. CDR3 coding DNA: TGCAGTGCACCCACTAGCGGGCGCACAGATACGCAGTATTTT.

This clonotype appeared many times. This rearrangement joins TRBV7-9 to TRBJ2-3, with TRBD2 matching 8 bases. The germline V gene has CDR1 SEHNR and CDR2 FQNEAQ (reference sequence). V dropped 1 base and J dropped 0; count of bases not matched to a gene: 9. CDR3 length: 18 residues. The CDR3 region is CASSLGTPSGPSTDTQYF. CDR3 nucleotide sequence: TGTGCCAGCAGCTTAGGAACTCCTAGCGGGCCTAGCACAGATACGCAGTATTTT.

This clonotype occurred a few times. This chain links TRBV24-1 with TRBJ2-5, with D tentatively TRBD2 (5 bases). The CDR3 loop spans 15 amino acids. Looked up from germline, CDR1 is KGHDR and CDR2 is SFDVKD. With 4 bases removed from V and 4 bases from J, the gap between germline ends came to 15 bases. CDR3 sequence reads: CATSENGDPLETQYF. In DNA, the CDR3 is TGTGCCACCAGTGAAAACGGGGATCCCTTAGAGACCCAGTACTTC.